Shown below are 3 T cell receptor beta chains from a single sample sequenced in a study of shared clonotypes between healthy human individuals. Method: immunoSEQ multiplex PCR; TCRdb's copy keeps in-frame clones and lacks some. This table holds approximately 510,000 clones, 60% to 85% found once. The sample comprised PBMCs. The receptors here all came from a woman between 40 and 50 years old in good health. Some clones in this sample may be carry-over from other donors' samples.

The chain uses TRBV14 and TRBJ2-7; D remains unclear. Looked up from germline, CDR1 is SGHDN and CDR2 is FVKESK. The V end was cut by 0 bases, the J end by 0 bases, with 9 bases between. The CDR3 covers 15 residues. The CDR3 spells CASSQDPGSSYEQYF. Written as DNA, the CDR3 is TGTGCCAGCAGCCAAGATCCGGGTAGCTCCTACGAGCAGTACTTC.

This chain joins TRBV11-3 and TRBJ2-3; TRBD2 aligns across 15 bases. The CDR3 runs to 16 residues. Losses at the gene ends were 3 bases for V and 4 bases for J; bases not matched to a gene: 2. Germline CDR1 reads SGHNT; CDR2 reads YENEEA. In DNA form, the CDR3 reads TGTGCCAGCAGCTTCGGACTAGCGGGAGGGCCAGATACGCAGTATTTT. Its translation: CASSFGLAGGPDTQYF.

The chain is built from TRBV30 and TRBJ2-2; TRBD1 might be the D (5 bases). CDR1 is GTSNPN, CDR2 SVGIG, per germline (reference sequence). The CDR3 length is 13 residues. The germline V and J ends were trimmed by 3 bases and 3 bases, with 8 bases remaining between them. CDR3 in DNA: TGTGCCTGGAGGGCAGGGCACACCGGGGAGCTGTTTTTT. Translating it yields CAWRAGHTGELFF.